This T cell receptor (beta chain) is drawn from a study of identical twins. V lost 2 bases and J lost 0, with 12 bases in between. Germline lookup yields CDR1 DFQATT and CDR2 SNEGSKA (reference sequence). The CDR3 totals 15 residues. MiXCR, run by TCRdb on the 5' RACE reads, gives a single entry per CDR3 protein. This table holds about 550,000 distinct CDR3 sequences, under 25% found once. This sample was also put to use in a study of yellow fever vaccine responses in identical twins. This second report adds: Reports say the vaccine T cell response in twins looked partly convergent and partly personalized.

The chain links TRBV20-1 to TRBJ2-3; D is undetermined. Sequenced input: CD4+ T cells sorted from blood. The sequence derives from a woman between 18 and 29 years old in good health. CDR3 sequence: CSARIWRTSTDTQYF. The CDR3 DNA reads as TGCAGTGCTAGAATCTGGCGGACCAGCACAGATACGCAGTATTTT.